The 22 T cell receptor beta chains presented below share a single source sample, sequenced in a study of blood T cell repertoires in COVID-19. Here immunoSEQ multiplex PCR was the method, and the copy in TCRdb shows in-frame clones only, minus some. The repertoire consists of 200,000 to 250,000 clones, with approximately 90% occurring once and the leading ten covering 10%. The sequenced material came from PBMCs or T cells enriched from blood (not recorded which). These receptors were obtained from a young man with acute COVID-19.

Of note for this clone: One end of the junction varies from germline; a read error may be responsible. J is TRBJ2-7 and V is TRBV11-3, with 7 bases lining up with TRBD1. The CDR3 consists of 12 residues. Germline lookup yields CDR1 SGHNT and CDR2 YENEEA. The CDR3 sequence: CASSLLVGTVDF. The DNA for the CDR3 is TGTGCCAGCAGCTTATTGGTCGGGACAGTTGACTTC.

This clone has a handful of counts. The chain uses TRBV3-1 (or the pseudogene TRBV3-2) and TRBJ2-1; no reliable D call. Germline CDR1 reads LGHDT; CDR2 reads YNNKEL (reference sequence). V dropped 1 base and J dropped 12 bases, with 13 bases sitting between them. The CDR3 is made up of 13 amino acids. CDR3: CASSQVMESRQFF. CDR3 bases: TGTGCCAGCAGCCAAGTGATGGAGTCCCGGCAGTTCTTC.

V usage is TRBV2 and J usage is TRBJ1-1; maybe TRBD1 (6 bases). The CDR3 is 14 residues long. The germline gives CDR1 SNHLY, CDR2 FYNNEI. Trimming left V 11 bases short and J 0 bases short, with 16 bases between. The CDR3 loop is CAGNPGDLNTEAFF. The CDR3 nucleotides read TGTGCCGGCAACCCAGGGGATCTGAACACTGAAGCTTTCTTT.

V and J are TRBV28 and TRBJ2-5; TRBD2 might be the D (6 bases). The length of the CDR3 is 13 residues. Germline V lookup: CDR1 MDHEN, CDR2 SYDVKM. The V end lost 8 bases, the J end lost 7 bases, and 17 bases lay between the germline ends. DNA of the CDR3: TGTGCCAGCGGCTCCCGGGTGGGGGGGACCCAGTACTTC. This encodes CASGSRVGGTQYF.

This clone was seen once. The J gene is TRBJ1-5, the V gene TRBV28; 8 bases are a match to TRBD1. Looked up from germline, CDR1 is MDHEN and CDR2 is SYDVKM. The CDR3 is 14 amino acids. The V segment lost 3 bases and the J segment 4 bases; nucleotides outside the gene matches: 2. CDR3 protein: CASSLDRVNQPQHF. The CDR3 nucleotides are TGTGCCAGCAGTTTGGACAGGGTGAATCAGCCCCAGCATTTT.

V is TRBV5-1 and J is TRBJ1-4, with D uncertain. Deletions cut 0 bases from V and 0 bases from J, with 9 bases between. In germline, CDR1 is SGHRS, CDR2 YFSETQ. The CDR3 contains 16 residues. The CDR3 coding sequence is TGCGCCAGCAGCTTGGGGGCACGAACAACTAATGAAAAACTGTTTTTT. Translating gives CASSLGARTTNEKLFF.

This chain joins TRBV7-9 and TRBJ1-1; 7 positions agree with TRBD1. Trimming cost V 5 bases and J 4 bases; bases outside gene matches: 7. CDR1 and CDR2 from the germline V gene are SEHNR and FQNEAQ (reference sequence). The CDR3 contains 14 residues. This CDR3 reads CASSPRTGFTEAFF. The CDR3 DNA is TGTGCCAGCAGCCCCCGGACAGGATTCACTGAAGCTTTCTTT.

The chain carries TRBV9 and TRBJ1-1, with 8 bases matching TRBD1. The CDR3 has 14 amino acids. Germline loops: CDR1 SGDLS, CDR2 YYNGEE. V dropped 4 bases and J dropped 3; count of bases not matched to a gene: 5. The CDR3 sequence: CASSPRQGYTEAFF. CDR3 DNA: TGTGCCAGCAGCCCAAGACAGGGGTACACTGAAGCTTTCTTT.

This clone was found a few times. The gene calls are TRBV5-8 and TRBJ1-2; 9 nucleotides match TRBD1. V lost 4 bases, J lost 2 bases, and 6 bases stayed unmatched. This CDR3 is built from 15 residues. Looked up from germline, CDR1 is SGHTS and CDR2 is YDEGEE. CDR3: CASSPPGQGNYGYTF. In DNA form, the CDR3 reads TGTGCCAGCAGCCCGCCGGGACAGGGAAACTATGGCTACACCTTC.

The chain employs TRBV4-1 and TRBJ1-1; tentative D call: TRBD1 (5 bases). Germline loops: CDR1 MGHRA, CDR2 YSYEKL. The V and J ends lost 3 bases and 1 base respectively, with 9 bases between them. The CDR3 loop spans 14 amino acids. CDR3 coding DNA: TGCGCCAGCAGCCACGCGGGGGAGAACACTGAAGCTTTCTTT. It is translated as CASSHAGENTEAFF.

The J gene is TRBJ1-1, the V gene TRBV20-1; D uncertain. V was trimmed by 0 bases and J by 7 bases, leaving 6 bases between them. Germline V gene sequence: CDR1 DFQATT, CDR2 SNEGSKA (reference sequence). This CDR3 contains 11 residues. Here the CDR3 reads CSARETVEAFF. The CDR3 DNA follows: TGCAGTGCTAGAGAAACGGTTGAAGCTTTCTTT.

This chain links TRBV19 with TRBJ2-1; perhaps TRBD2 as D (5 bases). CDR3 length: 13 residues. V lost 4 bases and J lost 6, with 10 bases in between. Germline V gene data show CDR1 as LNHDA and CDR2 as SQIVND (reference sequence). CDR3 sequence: CASSTEGANEQFF. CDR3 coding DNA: TGTGCCAGTAGTACCGAGGGAGCCAATGAGCAGTTCTTC.

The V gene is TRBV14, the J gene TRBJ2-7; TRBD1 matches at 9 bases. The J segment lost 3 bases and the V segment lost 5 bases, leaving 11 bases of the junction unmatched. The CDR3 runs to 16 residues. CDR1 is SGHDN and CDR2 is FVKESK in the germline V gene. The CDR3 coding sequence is TGTGCCAGCAGCTCCACTTTGACAGGGGGACACTACGAGCAGTACTTC. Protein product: CASSSTLTGGHYEQYF.

The CDR3 DNA sequence: TGTGCCAGCAGCTTAGTGACAGCTGGAAACACCATATATTTT. Residues: CASSLVTAGNTIYF. The gene calls are TRBV7-9 and TRBJ1-3; D possibly corresponds to TRBD1 (5 bases). Deletions cut 1 base from V and 2 bases from J, with 6 bases between. CDR1 and CDR2 from the germline V gene are SEHNR and FQNEAQ (reference sequence). The CDR3 is 14 amino acids.

The CDR3 loop is CASSARDTLNEKLFF. The CDR3, as DNA: TGTGCCAGCAGTGCCCGGGACACTCTTAATGAAAAACTGTTTTTT. This chain uses TRBV25-1 with TRBJ1-4; maybe TRBD1 (6 bases). Between the trimmed V and J ends, which lost 4 bases and 4 bases, there was a span of 13 bases. CDR1 and CDR2 (germline): MGHDK, SYGVNS. The CDR3 runs to 15 residues.

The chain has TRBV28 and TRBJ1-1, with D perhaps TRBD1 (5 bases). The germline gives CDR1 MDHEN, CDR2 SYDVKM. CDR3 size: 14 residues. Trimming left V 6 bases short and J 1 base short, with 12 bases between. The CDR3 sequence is CASSLGLTNTEAFF. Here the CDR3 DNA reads TGTGCCAGCAGCCTGGGACTGACGAACACTGAAGCTTTCTTT. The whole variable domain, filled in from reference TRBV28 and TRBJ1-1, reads DVKVTQSSRYLVKRTGEKVFLECVQDMDHENMFWYRQDPGLGLRLIYFSYDVKMKEKGDIPEGYSVSREKKERFSLILESASTNQTSMYLCASSLGLTNTEAFFGQGTRLTVV.

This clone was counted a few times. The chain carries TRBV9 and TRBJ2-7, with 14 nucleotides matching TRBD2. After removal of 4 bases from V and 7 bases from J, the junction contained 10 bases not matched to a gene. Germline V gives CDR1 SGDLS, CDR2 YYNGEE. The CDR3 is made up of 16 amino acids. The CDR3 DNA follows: TGTGCCAGCAGCTTAGGGACTAGCGGGAGAACGGGGGAGCAGTACTTC. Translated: CASSLGTSGRTGEQYF.

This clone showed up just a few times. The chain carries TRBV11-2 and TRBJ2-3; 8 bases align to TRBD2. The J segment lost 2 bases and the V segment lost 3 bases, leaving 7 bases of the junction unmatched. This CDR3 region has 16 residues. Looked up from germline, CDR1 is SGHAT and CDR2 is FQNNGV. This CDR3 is CASSLLSGSDTDTQYF. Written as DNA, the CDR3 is TGTGCCAGCAGCTTGCTAAGCGGGAGCGACACAGATACGCAGTATTTT.

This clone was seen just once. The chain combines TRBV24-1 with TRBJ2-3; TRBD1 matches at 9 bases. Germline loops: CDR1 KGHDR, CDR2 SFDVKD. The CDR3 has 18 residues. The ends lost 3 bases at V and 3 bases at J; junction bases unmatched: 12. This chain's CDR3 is CATSDPARQGEKTDTQYF. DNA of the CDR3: TGTGCCACCAGTGATCCGGCCCGACAGGGGGAAAAGACAGATACGCAGTATTTT.

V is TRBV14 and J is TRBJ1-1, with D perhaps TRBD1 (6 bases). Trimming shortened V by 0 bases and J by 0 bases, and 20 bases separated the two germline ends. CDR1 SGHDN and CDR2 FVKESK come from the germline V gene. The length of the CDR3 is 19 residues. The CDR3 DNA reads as TGTGCCAGCAGCCAAGAAAGCTATCTACAGGGTGGCATGAACACTGAAGCTTTCTTT. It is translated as CASSQESYLQGGMNTEAFF.

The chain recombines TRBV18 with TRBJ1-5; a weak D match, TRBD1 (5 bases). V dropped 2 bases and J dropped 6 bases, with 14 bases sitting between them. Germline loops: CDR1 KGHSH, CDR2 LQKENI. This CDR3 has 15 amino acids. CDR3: CASSPWGGGAQPQHF. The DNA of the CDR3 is TGTGCCAGCTCACCATGGGGAGGAGGGGCTCAGCCCCAGCATTTT.

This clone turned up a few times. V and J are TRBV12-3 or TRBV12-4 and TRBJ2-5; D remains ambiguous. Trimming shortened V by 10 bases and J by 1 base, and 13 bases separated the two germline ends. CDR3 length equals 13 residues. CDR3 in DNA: TGTGCCATCCGGAGAACCCTCCAAGAGACCCAGTACTTC. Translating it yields CAIRRTLQETQYF.